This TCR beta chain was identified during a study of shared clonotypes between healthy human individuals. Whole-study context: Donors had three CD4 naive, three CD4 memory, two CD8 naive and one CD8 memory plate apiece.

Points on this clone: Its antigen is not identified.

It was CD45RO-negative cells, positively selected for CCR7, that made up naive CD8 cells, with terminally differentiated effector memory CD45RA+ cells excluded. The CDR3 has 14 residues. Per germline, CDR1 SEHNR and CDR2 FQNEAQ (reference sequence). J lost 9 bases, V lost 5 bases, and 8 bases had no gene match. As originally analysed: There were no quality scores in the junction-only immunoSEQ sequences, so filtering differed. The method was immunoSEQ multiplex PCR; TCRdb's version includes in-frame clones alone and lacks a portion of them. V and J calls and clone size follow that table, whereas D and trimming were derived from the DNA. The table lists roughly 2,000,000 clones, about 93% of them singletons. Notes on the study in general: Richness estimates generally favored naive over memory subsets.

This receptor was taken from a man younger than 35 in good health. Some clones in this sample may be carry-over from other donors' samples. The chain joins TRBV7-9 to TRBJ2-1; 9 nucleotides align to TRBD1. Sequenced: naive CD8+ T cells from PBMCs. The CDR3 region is CASSAPGTGTEQFF. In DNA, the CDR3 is TGTGCCAGCAGCGCCCCCGGGACAGGGACTGAGCAGTTCTTC.